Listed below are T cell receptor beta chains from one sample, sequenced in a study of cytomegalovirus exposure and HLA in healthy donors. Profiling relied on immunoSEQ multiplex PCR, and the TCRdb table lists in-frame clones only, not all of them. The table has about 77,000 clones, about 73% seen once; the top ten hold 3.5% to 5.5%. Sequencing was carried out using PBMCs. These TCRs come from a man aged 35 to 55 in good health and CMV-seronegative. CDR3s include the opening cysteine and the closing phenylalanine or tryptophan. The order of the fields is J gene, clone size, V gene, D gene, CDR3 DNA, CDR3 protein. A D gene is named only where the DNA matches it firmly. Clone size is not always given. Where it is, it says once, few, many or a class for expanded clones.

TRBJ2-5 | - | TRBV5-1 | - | TGCGCCAGCAGCTTGATCCAGTCGGAGACCCAGTACTTC | CASSLIQSETQYF
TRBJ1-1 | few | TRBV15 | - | TGTGCCACCAGCAGAGAAGGTCGGACCGGGGGGGGAGCTTTCTTT | CATSREGRTGGGAFF
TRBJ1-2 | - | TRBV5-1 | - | TGCGCCAGCAGCCTAGACGGAAATTATGGCTACACCTTC | CASSLDGNYGYTF
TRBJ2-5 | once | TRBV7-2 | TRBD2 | TGTGCCAGCAGCAGACAGACTAGCGGGAGGTTGGAGACCCAGTACTTC | CASSRQTSGRLETQYF
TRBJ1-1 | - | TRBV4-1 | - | TGCGCCAGCAGCCAACTTCTTACTACACTGGCTGAAGCTTTCTTT | CASSQLLTTLAEAFF
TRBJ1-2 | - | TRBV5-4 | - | TGTGCCAGCCGAGAAGGCCAGCTCAGCGGCTATGGCTACACCTTC | CASREGQLSGYGYTF
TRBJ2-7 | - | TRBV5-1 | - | TGCGCCAGCAGCTTGGCGCCACAGGCACAATACTACGAGCAGTACTTC | CASSLAPQAQYYEQYF
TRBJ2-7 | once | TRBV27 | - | TGTGCCAGCAGTTTATTATCCAGCTCCTACGAGCAGTACTTC | CASSLLSSSYEQYF
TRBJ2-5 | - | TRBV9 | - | TGTGCCAGCAGCCTTGTATCTTCAGGGGTGGAGACCCAGTACTTC | CASSLVSSGVETQYF
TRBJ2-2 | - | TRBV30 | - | TGTGCCTGGAGTGGATCCGGGGCCGGGGAGCTGTTTTTT | CAWSGSGAGELFF
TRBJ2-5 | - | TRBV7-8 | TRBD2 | TGTGCCAGCAGCCCCGGGCTAGCGGGAGTGGAGACCCAGTACTTC | CASSPGLAGVETQYF
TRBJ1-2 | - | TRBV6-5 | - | TGTGCCAGCATGGCGGGGGGTATGCATGGCTACACCTTC | CASMAGGMHGYTF
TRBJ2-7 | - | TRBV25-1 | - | TGTGCCAGCAGTGACCCTGGACAGAGAGCCTACGAGCAGTACTTC | CASSDPGQRAYEQYF
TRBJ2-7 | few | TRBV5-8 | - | TGTGCCAGCAGCTTGATGCTCAGCTCCTACGAGCAGTACTTC | CASSLMLSSYEQYF
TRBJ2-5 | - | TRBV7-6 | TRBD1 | TGTGCCAGCAGTTTTGCTGGACAGGGGCAAGAGACCCAGTACTTC | CASSFAGQGQETQYF
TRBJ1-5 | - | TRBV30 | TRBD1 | TGTGCCTGGAGTCGGGACAGGGAGGGTCCCCAGCATTTT | CAWSRDREGPQHF
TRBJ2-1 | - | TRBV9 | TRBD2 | TGTGCCAGCAGCTCGCCGGGACGGGGGGATAGTGAGCAGTTCTTC | CASSSPGRGDSEQFF
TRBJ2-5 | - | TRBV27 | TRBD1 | TGTGCCAGCAGTCGATCGACAGGGGGGTGGGAGACCCAGTACTTC | CASSRSTGGWETQYF
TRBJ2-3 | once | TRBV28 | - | TGTGCCAGCAGTCCGAAAAGGGGGTCTGGCGCAGATACGCAGTATTTT | CASSPKRGSGADTQYF
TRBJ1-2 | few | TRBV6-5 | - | TGTGCCAGCAGCCCAGGTTCTGACTATGGCTACACCTTC | CASSPGSDYGYTF
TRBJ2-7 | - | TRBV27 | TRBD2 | TGTGCCAGCAGTTTGTCTCAGGGAGGGAACGAGCAGTACTTC | CASSLSQGGNEQYF
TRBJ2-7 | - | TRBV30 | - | TGTGCCTGGAGACAGGGAAACTACGAGCAGTACTTC | CAWRQGNYEQYF
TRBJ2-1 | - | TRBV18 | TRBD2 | TGTGCCAGCTCACTCAAGAGGGACAGTGCAACTAGCGGGAGTTTCTACAATGAGCAGTTCTTC | CASSLKRDSATSGSFYNEQFF
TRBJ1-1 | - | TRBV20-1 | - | TGCAGTGCCCGGACATTGGAAGCTTTCTTT | CSARTLEAFF
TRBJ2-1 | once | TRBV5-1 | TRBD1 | TGCGCCAGCAGGCCCGGGACAGGGGGTGGCAATGAGCAGTTCTTC | CASRPGTGGGNEQFF
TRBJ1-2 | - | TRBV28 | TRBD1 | TGTGCCACCAGACCCCCGGGACAGGGATATGGCTACACCTTC | CATRPPGQGYGYTF
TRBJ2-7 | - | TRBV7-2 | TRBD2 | TGTGCCAGCAGCCCCCGGACTAGCCAGCAGTACTTC | CASSPRTSQQYF
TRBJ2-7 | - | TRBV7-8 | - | TGTGCCAGCAGCACCGGGGGATGGTCCTACGAGCAGTACTTC | CASSTGGWSYEQYF